This T cell receptor (beta chain) was obtained from a study of radiotherapy plus CTLA-4 blockade in lung cancer. Sequenced by immunoSEQ multiplex PCR; TCRdb stores in-frame clones only, minus some. This table holds roughly 120,000 clones, roughly 74% found once. The V segment lost 2 bases and the J segment 6 bases; nucleotides outside the gene matches: 16. Germline V gene data show CDR1 as WNHNN and CDR2 as SYGVQD (reference sequence). The CDR3 has 18 residues. This clone was counted once. The source of this sequence is a human donor with non-small cell lung cancer who had a partial response to radiotherapy plus ipilimumab. The sample was peripheral blood, taken from a patient treated with radiotherapy plus ipilimumab. This chain joins TRBV10-1 and TRBJ2-3; 8 bases map to TRBD2. CDR3 nucleotide sequence: TGCGCCAGCAGTGAGGCAACGGGAGGGCCTTGCAAGTTGGATACGCAGTATTTT. Residues: CASSEATGGPCKLDTQYF.